This T cell receptor beta chain was identified during a study of early T cells in non-severe SARS-CoV-2 infection. Study overall: RNA in bulk from unsorted whole blood was sequenced, and chains were unpaired. Study observations and caveats: Matching results from VDJdb favored anti-spike CD8 responses, leaving private and CD4 specificities undetected.

To note about this clonotype: Antigen specificity is unknown.

cDNA molecules, individually, were tagged with unique molecular identifiers. MiXCR, applied by TCRdb to the 5' RACE reads, yields one record per CDR3 protein. The table records fewer than 40,000 distinct CDR3 sequences, 6.6% of them present only once. The sequenced sample consisted of whole blood. The source is an adult who was a healthcare worker with PCR-confirmed SARS-CoV-2 infection or an uninfected control (not recorded which).

CDR3 sequence: CASSFGQGISYEQYF. DNA for the CDR3: TGTGCCAGCAGTTTCGGGCAGGGGATCTCCTACGAGCAGTACTTC. The chain recombines TRBV12-3 or TRBV12-4 with TRBJ2-7; D perhaps matches TRBD1 (6 bases). With 3 bases removed from V and 0 bases from J, the gap between germline ends came to 12 bases. The CDR3 consists of 15 residues.